This TCR beta chain was observed in a study of blood T cell repertoires in COVID-19. Study-wide background: Sites in the United States, Italy and Spain provided acute and convalescent COVID-19 samples. In each case, the material was cDNA or gDNA derived from T cells, B-cell-depleted T cells, or PBMCs.

Sequencing was performed with immunoSEQ multiplex PCR; in TCRdb, only in-frame clones are kept and a portion is missing. The table lists just under 80,000 clones, approximately 82% of them singletons. This receptor was taken from a woman aged 70 to 79 with acute or convalescent COVID-19. Source material: peripheral blood.

This chain's CDR3 is CASGQSRGSGDGYTF. In DNA, the CDR3 is TGTGCTAGTGGCCAAAGTCGGGGGAGCGGAGATGGCTACACCTTC. The gene calls are TRBV12-5 and TRBJ1-2, with D possibly TRBD1 on 5 matching bases. With 6 bases removed from V and 6 bases from J, the gap between germline ends came to 20 bases. This CDR3 has 15 residues. In germline, CDR1 is LGHNT, CDR2 FRNRAP.